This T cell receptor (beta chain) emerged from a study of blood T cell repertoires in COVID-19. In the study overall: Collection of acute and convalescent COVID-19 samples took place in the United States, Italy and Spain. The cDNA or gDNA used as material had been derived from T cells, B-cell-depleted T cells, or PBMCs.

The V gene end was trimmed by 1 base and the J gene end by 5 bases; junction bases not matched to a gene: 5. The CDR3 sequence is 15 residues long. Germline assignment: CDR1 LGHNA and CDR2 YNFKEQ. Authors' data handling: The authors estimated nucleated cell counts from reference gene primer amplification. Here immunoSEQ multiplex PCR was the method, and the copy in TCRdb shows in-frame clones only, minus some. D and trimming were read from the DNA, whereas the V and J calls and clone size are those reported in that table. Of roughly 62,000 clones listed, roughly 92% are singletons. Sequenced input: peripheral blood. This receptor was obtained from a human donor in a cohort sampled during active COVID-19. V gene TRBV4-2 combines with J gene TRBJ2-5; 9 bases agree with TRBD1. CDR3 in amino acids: CASSQVETGGETQYF. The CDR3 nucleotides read TGTGCCAGCAGCCAAGTTGAGACAGGGGGGGAGACCCAGTACTTC.